One sample yielded the 7 T cell receptor beta chains listed below, sequenced in a study of CD8 T cells in ankylosing spondylitis. Their antigen targets remain unknown. Study-level points and caveats: Ankylosing spondylitis blood seemed to carry a telltale TCR beta motif made of seven or eight highly homologous variants.

TCRdb processed the 5' RACE reads anew with MiXCR; each CDR3 protein has one entry. The sample has around 450,000 distinct CDR3 sequences; 25% to 30% are singletons. The material sequenced was blood, either unsorted or a sorted T cell fraction (not recorded which). These receptor sequences come from a male donor with ankylosing spondylitis.

This sequence joins TRBV24-1 and TRBJ2-1; 9 nucleotides align to TRBD1. The V segment lost 4 bases and the J segment 4 bases; nucleotides outside the gene matches: 22. Germline CDR1 KGHDR, CDR2 SFDVKD. CDR3 length: 21 residues. The CDR3 is CATSDGLGGQGLRRTYNEQFF. CDR3 in DNA: TGTGCCACCAGTGACGGCCTAGGGGGACAGGGCTTAAGGAGGACTTACAATGAGCAGTTCTTC.

This clonotype has more than one count but fewer than ten. This sequence joins TRBV5-1 and TRBJ2-1; TRBD2 aligns across 8 bases. The CDR3 has 13 residues. Per the germline V gene, CDR1 is SGHRS and CDR2 is YFSETQ. V was pared by 4 bases and J by 10 bases, with 7 bases of the junction left unmatched. CDR3 bases: TGCGCCAGCAGCGTCGGACTAGCCGCGGAGCAGTTCTTC. It encodes CASSVGLAAEQFF.

This clonotype has just a few counts. V gene TRBV3-1 combines with J gene TRBJ2-5; the D is unclear. V lost 1 base and J 11 bases, leaving 8 bases between the germline ends. The V gene's germline CDR1 is LGHDT and CDR2 YNNKEL (reference sequence). The CDR3 sequence is 11 residues long. The chain's CDR3 is CASSQGMTQYF. For the CDR3, the DNA is TGTGCCAGCAGCCAAGGAATGACTCAGTACTTC.

The rearrangement links TRBV7-9 to TRBJ1-1; a weak D match, TRBD1 (5 bases). V was pared by 3 bases and J by 10 bases, with 15 bases between. The CDR3 extends over 13 amino acids. Per germline, CDR1 SEHNR and CDR2 FQNEAQ (reference sequence). CDR3 residues: CASSFGGTKGAFF. In nucleotides, the CDR3 is TGTGCCAGCAGCTTCGGGGGGACGAAGGGAGCTTTCTTT.

This clonotype is a singleton in its sample. The V and J genes are TRBV2 and TRBJ2-2, with D perhaps matching TRBD1 or TRBD2 (7 bases each). Germline V gene sequence: CDR1 SNHLY, CDR2 FYNNEI. This CDR3 spans 14 amino acids. Trimming stripped 5 bases from V and 7 bases from J, with 14 bases between. CDR3 in amino acids: CASSPDREGGELFF. The CDR3 DNA reads as TGTGCCAGCAGTCCCGACAGGGAGGGCGGGGAGCTGTTTTTT.

This clonotype was seen only a few times. The rearrangement uses TRBV7-6 and TRBJ2-7; TRBD2 is a possible D gene (5 bases). This CDR3 spans 15 amino acids. Germline V gene data show CDR1 as SGHVS and CDR2 as FNYEAQ. Trimming took 1 base from V and 2 from J, leaving 12 bases between them. The CDR3 DNA is TGTGCCAGCAGCTTAGATTCCGGGGAGACCTACGAGCAGTACTTC. Amino acids: CASSLDSGETYEQYF.

This clonotype was seen more than once but under ten times. The rearrangement links TRBV3-1 to TRBJ2-1; possible D gene TRBD1, 5 bases. Germline assignment: CDR1 LGHDT and CDR2 YNNKEL (reference sequence). Trimming shortened V by 1 base and J by 7 bases, and 14 bases separated the two germline ends. The CDR3 has 15 residues. The CDR3 loop is CASSQGPAPGNEQFF. The DNA of the CDR3 is TGTGCCAGCAGCCAAGGTCCAGCCCCAGGGAATGAGCAGTTCTTC.